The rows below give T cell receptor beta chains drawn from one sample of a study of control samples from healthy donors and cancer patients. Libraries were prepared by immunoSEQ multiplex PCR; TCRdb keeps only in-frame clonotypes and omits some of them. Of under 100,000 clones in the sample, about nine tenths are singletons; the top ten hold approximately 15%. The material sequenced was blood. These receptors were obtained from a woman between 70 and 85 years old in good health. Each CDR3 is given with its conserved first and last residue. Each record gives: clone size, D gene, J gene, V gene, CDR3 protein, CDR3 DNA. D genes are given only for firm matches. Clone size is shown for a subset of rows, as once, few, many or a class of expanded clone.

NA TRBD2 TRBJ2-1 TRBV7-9 CASSPLGLAEGNEQFF TGTGCCAGCAGCCCTTTAGGACTAGCTGAGGGAAATGAGCAGTTCTTC
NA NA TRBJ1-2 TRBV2 CASSPQDGYTF TGTGCCAGCAGCCCACAAGATGGCTACACCTTC
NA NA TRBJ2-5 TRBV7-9 CASSLSSRETQYF TGTGCCAGCAGCTTATCTAGCCGGGAGACCCAGTACTTC
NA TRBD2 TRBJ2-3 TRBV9 CASSVGLAGGDTQYF TGTGCCAGCAGCGTAGGACTAGCGGGAGGAGATACGCAGTATTTT
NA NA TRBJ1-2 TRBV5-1 CASSLRFEYGYTF TGCGCCAGCAGCTTGAGATTCGAGTATGGCTACACCTTC
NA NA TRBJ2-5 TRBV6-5 CASYSSDWRGETQYF TGTGCCAGCTACTCCTCGGACTGGCGTGGGGAGACCCAGTACTTC
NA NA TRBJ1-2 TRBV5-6 CASSFQGPGYTF TGTGCCAGCAGCTTCCAGGGTCCCGGCTACACCTTC
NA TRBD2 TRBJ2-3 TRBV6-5 CASRQLAGATDTQYF TGTGCCAGCAGGCAACTAGCGGGGGCCACAGATACGCAGTATTTT
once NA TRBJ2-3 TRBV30 CAWSVRPRDTQYF TGTGCCTGGAGTGTACGGCCCCGAGATACGCAGTATTTT
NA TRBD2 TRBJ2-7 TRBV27 CASRLAGDYEQYF TGTGCCAGCAGACTAGCGGGGGACTACGAGCAGTACTTC
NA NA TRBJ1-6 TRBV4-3 CASSQEEGPSPLHF TGCGCCAGCAGCCAAGAGGAGGGTCCTTCACCCCTCCACTTT
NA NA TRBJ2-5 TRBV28 CASSPSGTAPEAQYF TGTGCCAGCAGTCCCTCCGGGACGGCTCCAGAGGCCCAGTACTTC
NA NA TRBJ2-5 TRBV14 CASSQEIRASRTQYF TGTGCCAGCAGCCAAGAGATCCGGGCCTCTAGGACCCAGTACTTC
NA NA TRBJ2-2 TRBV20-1 CSGANTGELFF TGCAGTGGGGCGAACACCGGGGAGCTGTTTTTT
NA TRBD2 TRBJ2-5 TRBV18 CASSPGTSGTQETQYF TGTGCCAGCTCCCCCGGGACTAGCGGGACACAAGAGACCCAGTACTTC
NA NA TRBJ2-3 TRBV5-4 CASSLEILNTQYF TGTGCCAGCAGCTTGGAAATCCTAAATACGCAGTATTTT